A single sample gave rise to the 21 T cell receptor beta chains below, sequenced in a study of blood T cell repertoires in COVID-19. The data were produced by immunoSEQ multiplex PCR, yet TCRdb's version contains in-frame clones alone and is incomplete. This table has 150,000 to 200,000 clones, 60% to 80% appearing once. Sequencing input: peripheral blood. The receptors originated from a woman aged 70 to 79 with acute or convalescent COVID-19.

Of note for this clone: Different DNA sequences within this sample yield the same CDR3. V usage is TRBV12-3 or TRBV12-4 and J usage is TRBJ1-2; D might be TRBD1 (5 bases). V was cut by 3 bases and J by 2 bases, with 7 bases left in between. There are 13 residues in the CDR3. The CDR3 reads CASSLSGNYGYTF. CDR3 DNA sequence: TGTGCCAGCAGTTTGTCAGGGAACTATGGCTACACCTTC.

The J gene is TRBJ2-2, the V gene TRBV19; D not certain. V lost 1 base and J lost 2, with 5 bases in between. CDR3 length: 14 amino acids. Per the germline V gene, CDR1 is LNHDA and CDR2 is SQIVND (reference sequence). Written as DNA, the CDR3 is TGTGCCAGTAGTATAGTCTCCAACACCGGGGAGCTGTTTTTT. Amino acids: CASSIVSNTGELFF.

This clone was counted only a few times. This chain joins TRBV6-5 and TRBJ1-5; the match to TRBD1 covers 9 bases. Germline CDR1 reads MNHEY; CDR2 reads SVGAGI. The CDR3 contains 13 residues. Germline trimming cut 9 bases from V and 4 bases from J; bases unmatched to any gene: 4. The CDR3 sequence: CASRQGENQPQHF. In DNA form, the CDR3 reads TGTGCCAGTAGACAGGGGGAAAATCAGCCCCAGCATTTT.

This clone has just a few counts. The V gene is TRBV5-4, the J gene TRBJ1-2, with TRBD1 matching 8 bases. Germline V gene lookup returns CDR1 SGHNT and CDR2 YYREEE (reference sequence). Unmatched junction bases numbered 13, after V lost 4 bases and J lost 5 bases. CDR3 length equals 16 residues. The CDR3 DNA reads TGTGCCAGCAGCGTTCAGGGGGCGCTTGTGACATATGGCTACACCTTC. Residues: CASSVQGALVTYGYTF.

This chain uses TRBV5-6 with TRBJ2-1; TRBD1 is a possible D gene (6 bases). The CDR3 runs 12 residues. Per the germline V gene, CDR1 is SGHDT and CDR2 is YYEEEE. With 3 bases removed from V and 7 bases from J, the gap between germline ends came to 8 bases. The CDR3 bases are TGTGCCAGCAGCTGGGGGACAAATGAGCAGTTCTTC. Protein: CASSWGTNEQFF.

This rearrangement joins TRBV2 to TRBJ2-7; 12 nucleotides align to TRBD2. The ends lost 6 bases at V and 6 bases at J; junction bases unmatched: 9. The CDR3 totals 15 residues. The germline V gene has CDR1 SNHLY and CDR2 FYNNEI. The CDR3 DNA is TGTGCCAGCAGGCAGACTAGCGGGAGCCTTCTCGAGCAGTACTTC. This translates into CASRQTSGSLLEQYF.

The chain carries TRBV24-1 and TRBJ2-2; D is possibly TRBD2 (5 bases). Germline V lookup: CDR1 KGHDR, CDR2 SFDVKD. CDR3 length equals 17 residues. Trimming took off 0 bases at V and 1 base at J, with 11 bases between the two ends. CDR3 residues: CATSDLYSGGNTGELFF. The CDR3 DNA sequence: TGTGCCACCAGTGATTTGTACAGCGGAGGGAACACCGGGGAGCTGTTTTTT.

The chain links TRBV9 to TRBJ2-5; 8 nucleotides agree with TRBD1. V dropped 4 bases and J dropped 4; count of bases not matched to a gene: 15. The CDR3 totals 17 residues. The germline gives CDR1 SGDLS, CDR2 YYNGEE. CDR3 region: CASSPPGQGWRGETQYF. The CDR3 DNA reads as TGTGCCAGCAGCCCCCCCGGACAGGGCTGGCGAGGAGAGACCCAGTACTTC.

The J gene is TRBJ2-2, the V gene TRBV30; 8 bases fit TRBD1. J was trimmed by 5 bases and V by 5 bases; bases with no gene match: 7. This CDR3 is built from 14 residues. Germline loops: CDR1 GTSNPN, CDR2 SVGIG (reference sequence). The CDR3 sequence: CAWGTGARTGELFF. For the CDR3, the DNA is TGTGCCTGGGGGACAGGAGCACGAACCGGGGAGCTGTTTTTT.

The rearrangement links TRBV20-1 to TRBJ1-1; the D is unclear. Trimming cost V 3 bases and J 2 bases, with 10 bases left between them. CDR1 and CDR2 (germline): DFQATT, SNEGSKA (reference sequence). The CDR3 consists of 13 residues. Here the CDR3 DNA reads TGCAGTGCTAGTGGTTTGGGCAACACTGAAGCTTTCTTT. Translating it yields CSASGLGNTEAFF.

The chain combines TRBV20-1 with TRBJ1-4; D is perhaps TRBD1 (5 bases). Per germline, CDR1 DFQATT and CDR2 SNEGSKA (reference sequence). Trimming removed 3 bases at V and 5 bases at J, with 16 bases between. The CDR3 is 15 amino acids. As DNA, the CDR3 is TGCAGTGCTAGTCGGGGGGGAGGCGGCAATGAAAAACTGTTTTTT. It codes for CSASRGGGGNEKLFF.

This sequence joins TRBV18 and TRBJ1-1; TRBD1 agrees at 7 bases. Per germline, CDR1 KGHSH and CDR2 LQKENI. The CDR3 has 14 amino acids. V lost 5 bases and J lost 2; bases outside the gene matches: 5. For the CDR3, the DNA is TGTGCCAGCTCATCGACAGGGTCAAACACTGAAGCTTTCTTT. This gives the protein CASSSTGSNTEAFF.

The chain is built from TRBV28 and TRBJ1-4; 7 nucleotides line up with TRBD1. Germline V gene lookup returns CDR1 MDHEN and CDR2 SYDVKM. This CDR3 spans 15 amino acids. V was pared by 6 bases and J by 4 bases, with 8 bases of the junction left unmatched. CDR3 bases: TGTGCCAGCAGCCTGGGCAGGGGGTATAATGAAAAACTGTTTTTT. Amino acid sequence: CASSLGRGYNEKLFF.

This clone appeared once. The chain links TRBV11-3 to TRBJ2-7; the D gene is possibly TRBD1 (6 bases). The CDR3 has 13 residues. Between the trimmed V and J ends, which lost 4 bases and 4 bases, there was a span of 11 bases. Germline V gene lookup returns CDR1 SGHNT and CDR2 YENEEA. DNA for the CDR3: TGTGCCAGCAGCTCCCTGACAGGTTACGAGCAGTACTTC. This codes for CASSSLTGYEQYF.

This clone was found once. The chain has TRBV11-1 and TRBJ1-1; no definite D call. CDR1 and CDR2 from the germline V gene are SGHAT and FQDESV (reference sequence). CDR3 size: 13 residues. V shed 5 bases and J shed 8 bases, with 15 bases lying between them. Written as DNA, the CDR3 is TGTGCCAGCAGCCGCGCCGTCGGGGTAGAAGCTTTCTTT. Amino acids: CASSRAVGVEAFF.

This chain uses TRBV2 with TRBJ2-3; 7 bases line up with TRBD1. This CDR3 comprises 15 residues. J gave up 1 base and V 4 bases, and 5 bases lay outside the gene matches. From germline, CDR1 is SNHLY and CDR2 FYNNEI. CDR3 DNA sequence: TGTGCCAGCAGTGGGATAACAGGGGGCACAGATACGCAGTATTTT. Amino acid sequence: CASSGITGGTDTQYF.

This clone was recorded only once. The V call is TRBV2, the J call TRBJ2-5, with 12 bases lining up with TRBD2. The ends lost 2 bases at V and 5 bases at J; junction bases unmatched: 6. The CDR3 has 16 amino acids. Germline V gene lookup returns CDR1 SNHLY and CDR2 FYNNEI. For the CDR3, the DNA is TGTGCCAGCAGTGAAACTAGCGGGGGGCCTTGGGAGACCCAGTACTTC. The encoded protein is CASSETSGGPWETQYF.

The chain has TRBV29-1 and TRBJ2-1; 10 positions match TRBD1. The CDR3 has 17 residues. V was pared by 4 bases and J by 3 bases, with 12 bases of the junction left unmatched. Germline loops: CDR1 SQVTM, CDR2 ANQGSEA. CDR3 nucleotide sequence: TGCAGCGTTGTGGGAAGCGGGACAGGGGATCGCTACAATGAGCAGTTCTTC. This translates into CSVVGSGTGDRYNEQFF.

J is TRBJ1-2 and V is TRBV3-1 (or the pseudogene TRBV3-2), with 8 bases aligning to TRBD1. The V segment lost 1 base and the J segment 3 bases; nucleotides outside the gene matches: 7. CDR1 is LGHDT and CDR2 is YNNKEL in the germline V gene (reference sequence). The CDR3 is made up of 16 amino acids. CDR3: CASSQGGTGRYYGYTF. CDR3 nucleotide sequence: TGTGCCAGCAGCCAAGGCGGGACAGGCAGATACTATGGCTACACCTTC.

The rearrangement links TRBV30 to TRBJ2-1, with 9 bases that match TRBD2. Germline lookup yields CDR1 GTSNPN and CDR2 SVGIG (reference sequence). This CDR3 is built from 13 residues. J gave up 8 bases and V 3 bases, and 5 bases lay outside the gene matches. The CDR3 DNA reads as TGTGCCTGGAGGACCGGGACTAGCTATGAGCAGTTCTTC. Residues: CAWRTGTSYEQFF. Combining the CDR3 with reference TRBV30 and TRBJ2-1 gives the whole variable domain SQTIHQWPATLVQPVGSPLSLECTVEGTSNPNLYWYRQAAGRGLQLLFYSVGIGQISSEVPQNLSASRPQDRQFILSSKKLLLSDSGFYLCAWRTGTSYEQFFGPGTRLTVL.

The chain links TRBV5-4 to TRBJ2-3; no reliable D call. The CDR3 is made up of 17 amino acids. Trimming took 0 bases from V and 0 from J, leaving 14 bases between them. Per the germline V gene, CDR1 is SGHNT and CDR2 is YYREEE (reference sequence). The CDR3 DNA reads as TGTGCCAGCAGCTTGGCTTCTAGGCTCCCTAGCACAGATACGCAGTATTTT. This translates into CASSLASRLPSTDTQYF. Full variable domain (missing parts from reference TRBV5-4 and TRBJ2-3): ETGVTQSPTHLIKTRGQQVTLRCSSQSGHNTVSWYQQALGQGPQFIFQYYREEENGRGNFPPRFSGLQFPNYSSELNVNALELDDSALYLCASSLASRLPSTDTQYFGPGTRLTVL.